What follows describes a single TCR beta chain. The sample originates from a study of blood T cell repertoires in COVID-19. There are 17 residues in the CDR3. The junction had 12 bases not matched to a gene; V was cut back by 2 bases and J by 8 bases. Germline values: CDR1 LNHNV, CDR2 YYDKDF (reference sequence). Assay: immunoSEQ multiplex PCR; the TCRdb copy retains only in-frame clones and omits some. The data contain approximately 200,000 clones, roughly 90% of them seen just once; the ten biggest clones take up around 2.9%. This receptor was identified in a woman aged 60 to 75 with acute or convalescent COVID-19. V gene TRBV15 combines with J gene TRBJ2-1, with 10 bases that match TRBD2. The sample was peripheral blood. In nucleotides, the CDR3 is TGTGCCACCAGCAGAAGATTAGCGGGAGGCCGGGGCGATGAGCAGTTCTTC. Residues: CATSRRLAGGRGDEQFF. Full variable domain (remainder filled in from reference TRBV15 and TRBJ2-1): DAMVIQNPRYQVTQFGKPVTLSCSQTLNHNVMYWYQQKSSQAPKLLFHYYDKDFNNEADTPDNFQSRRPNTSFCFLDIRSPGLGDTAMYLCATSRRLAGGRGDEQFFGPGTRLTVL.